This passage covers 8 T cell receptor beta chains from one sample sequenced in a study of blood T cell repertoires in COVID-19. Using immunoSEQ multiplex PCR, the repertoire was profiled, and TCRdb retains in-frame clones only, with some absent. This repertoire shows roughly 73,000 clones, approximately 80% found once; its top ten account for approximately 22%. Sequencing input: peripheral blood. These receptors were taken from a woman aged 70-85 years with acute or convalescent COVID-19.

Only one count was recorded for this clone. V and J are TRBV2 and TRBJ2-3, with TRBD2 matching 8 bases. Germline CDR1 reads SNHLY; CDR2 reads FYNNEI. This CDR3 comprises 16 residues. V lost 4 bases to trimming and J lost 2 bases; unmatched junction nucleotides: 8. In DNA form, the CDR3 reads TGTGCCAGCAGTGTGGGTAGCGGGACTTCCACAGATACGCAGTATTTT. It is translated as CASSVGSGTSTDTQYF.

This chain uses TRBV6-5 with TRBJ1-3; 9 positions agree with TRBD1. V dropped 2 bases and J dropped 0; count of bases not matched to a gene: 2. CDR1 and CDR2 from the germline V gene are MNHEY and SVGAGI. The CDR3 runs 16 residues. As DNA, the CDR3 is TGTGCCAGCAGTTACGTGGGACAGGGCTCTGGAAACACCATATATTTT. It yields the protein CASSYVGQGSGNTIYF.

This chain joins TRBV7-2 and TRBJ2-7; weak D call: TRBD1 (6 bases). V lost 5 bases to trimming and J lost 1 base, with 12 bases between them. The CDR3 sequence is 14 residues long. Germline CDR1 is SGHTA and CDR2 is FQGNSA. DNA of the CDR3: TGTGCCAGCAGCCCAACAGGGTCTTCCTACGAGCAGTACTTC. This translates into CASSPTGSSYEQYF.

CDR3: CASSMAQDRGHQPQHF. CDR3 in DNA: TGTGCCAGTAGTATGGCCCAGGACAGGGGGCATCAGCCCCAGCATTTT. The chain recombines TRBV19 with TRBJ1-5; 11 bases map to TRBD1. CDR3 size: 16 residues. CDR1 and CDR2 (germline): LNHDA, SQIVND (reference sequence). J gave up 5 bases and V 3 bases, and 6 bases lay outside the gene matches.

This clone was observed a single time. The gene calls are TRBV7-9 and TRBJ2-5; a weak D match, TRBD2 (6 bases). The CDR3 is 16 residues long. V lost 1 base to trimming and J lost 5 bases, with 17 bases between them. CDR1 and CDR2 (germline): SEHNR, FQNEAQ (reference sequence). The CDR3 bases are TGTGCCAGCAGCTTAGGGGGAGGCAGGGAGAGGGAGACCCAGTACTTC. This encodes CASSLGGGRERETQYF.

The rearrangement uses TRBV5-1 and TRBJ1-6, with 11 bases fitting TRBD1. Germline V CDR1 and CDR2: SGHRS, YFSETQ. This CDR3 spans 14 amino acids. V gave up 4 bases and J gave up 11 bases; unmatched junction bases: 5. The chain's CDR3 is CASSPGQGVAPLHF. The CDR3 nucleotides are TGCGCCAGCAGCCCGGGACAGGGGGTTGCACCCCTCCACTTT.

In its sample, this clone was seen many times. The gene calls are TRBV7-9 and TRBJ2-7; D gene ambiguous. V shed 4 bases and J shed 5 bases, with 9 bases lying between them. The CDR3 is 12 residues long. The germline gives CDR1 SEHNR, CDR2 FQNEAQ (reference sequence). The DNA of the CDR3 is TGTGCCAGCAGCTCCGACTTTAACGAGCAGTACTTC. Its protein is CASSSDFNEQYF.

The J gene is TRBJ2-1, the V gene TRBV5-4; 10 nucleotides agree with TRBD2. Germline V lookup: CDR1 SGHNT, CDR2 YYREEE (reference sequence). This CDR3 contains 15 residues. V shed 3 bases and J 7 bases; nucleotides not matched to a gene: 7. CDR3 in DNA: TGTGCCAGCAGCTGGCCGGGACTAGCGACAAATGAGCAGTTCTTC. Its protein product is CASSWPGLATNEQFF.